The clone carrying this T cell receptor beta chain was seen only a few times. Attached unique molecular identifiers marked individual cDNA molecules. One entry per CDR3 protein, called by TCRdb with MiXCR from the 5' RACE reads. The sample has about 40,000 distinct CDR3 sequences, about 25% seen once. This sample is part of a study of early T cells in non-severe SARS-CoV-2 infection. Looked up from germline, CDR1 is SQVTM and CDR2 is ANQGSEA. V shed 7 bases and J 8 bases; nucleotides not matched to a gene: 3. The CDR3 covers 12 residues. The chain has TRBV29-1 and TRBJ1-4; 11 bases line up with TRBD1. Specimen: whole blood, collected at baseline. This clonotype was obtained from an adult who was a healthcare worker with PCR-confirmed SARS-CoV-2 infection or an uninfected control (not recorded which). The CDR3 protein is CSAGTGGEKLFF. CDR3 DNA: TGCAGCGCCGGGACAGGGGGGGAAAAACTGTTTTTT.